This is a list of T cell receptor beta chains from one sample in a study of CD8 T cells in Susac syndrome. One entry per CDR3 protein, called by TCRdb with MiXCR from the immunoSEQ multiplex PCR reads. Of about 2,600 distinct CDR3 sequences in the sample, roughly four fifths were seen once. The sample consisted of CD8+ TEMRA cells from PBMCs. These receptor sequences come from a human donor with Susac syndrome. CDR3s include the opening cysteine and the closing phenylalanine or tryptophan. The D gene is left open where the match is weak. Rows give clone size only sometimes, using once, few, many, or a class for an expanded clone.

d_gene,j_gene,v_gene,len,abundance,CDR3nt,CDR3aa
TRBD2,TRBJ2-7,TRBV7-2,16,-,TGTGCCAGCAGCTTAGCGGGTTCTAGCGGGGCCTACGAGCAGTACTTC,CASSLAGSSGAYEQYF
-,TRBJ2-7,TRBV4-1,15,once,TGCGCCAGCAGCCAAGGGGCCAGCCCATCCTACGAGCAGTACTTC,CASSQGASPSYEQYF
TRBD2,TRBJ2-5,TRBV20-1,16,-,TGCAGTGCTAGAGATCCGGCTAGCGGGGACCAAGAGACCCAGTACTTC,CSARDPASGDQETQYF
-,TRBJ2-7,TRBV3-1,15,-,TGTGCCAGCAGCCCCTCCCACACAGGGTCGTACGAGCAGTACTTC,CASSPSHTGSYEQYF
-,TRBJ2-3,TRBV6-2/TRBV6-3,14,few,TGTGCCAGCAGCTCGGGTGGGGGAGCAGATACGCAGTATTTT,CASSSGGGADTQYF
-,TRBJ2-1,TRBV12-5,14,-,TGTGCTAGTGGTTCCCAGGGGACGGAGAATGAGCAGTTCTTC,CASGSQGTENEQFF
TRBD2,TRBJ2-7,TRBV6-5,15,-,TGTGCCAGCAGTTACTATGGGGGGGAGATCTACGAGCAGTACTTC,CASSYYGGEIYEQYF
TRBD1,TRBJ2-2,TRBV12-3/TRBV12-4,16,-,TGTGCCAGCAGCCCGGACAGGCCCGCGAACACCGGGGAGCTGTTTTTT,CASSPDRPANTGELFF
TRBD2,TRBJ2-3,TRBV4-2,17,-,TGTGCCAGCAGCCAAGGACTAGCGAATCCAGGCACAGATACGCAGTATTTT,CASSQGLANPGTDTQYF
-,TRBJ1-1,TRBV28,11,-,TGTGCCAGCAGTATACAGGATGAAGCTTTCTTT,CASSIQDEAFF
TRBD2,TRBJ2-1,TRBV28,14,-,TGTGCCAGCCGGATAGCGGGAGACGTCAATGAGCAGTTCTTC,CASRIAGDVNEQFF
-,TRBJ2-1,TRBV6-1,15,-,TGTGCCAGCAGTGAAGGGGGCGAGCCAATGAATGAGCAGTTCTTC,CASSEGGEPMNEQFF
-,TRBJ2-1,TRBV10-3,16,-,TGTGCCATCAGTGACATAACTAGAGTGGTTGGGAATGAGCAGTTCTTC,CAISDITRVVGNEQFF
-,TRBJ2-2,TRBV10-3,14,-,TGTGCCACCGACGACCCCGGGGTGACCGGGGAGCTGTTTTTT,CATDDPGVTGELFF
TRBD1,TRBJ2-7,TRBV25-1,15,-,TGTGCCAGCAGTGGAGGGGACAGGGAGTGGGATGAGCAGTACTTC,CASSGGDREWDEQYF
-,TRBJ1-1,TRBV27,12,-,TGTGCCAGCAGCCCTGACAACACTGAAGCTTTCTTT,CASSPDNTEAFF
-,TRBJ1-5,TRBV5-6,15,once,TGTGCCAGCAGCCCGCGGGGGGGGCGAAGTCAGCCCCAGCATTTT,CASSPRGGRSQPQHF
-,TRBJ2-1,TRBV9,13,-,TGTGCCAGCAGCGTATATCAGGGCGATGAGCAGTTCTTC,CASSVYQGDEQFF
-,TRBJ1-2,TRBV7-3,13,few,TGTGCCAGCAGCTTCGGGGGGTTGGATGGCTACACCTTC,CASSFGGLDGYTF
TRBD1,TRBJ2-7,TRBV3-1,15,-,TGTGCCAGCAGCCACCACGGGACAGATCCCTACGAGCAGTACTTC,CASSHHGTDPYEQYF
-,TRBJ2-6,TRBV10-3,17,-,TGTGCCATCAGTGCGCCGATGCCGTGGGCTGGGGCCAACGTCCTGACTTTC,CAISAPMPWAGANVLTF
-,TRBJ2-2,TRBV6-6,13,-,TGTGCCAGCAGTTGGGACAACACCGGGGAGCTGTTTTTT,CASSWDNTGELFF
-,TRBJ1-4,TRBV6-1,15,-,TGTGCCAGCAACCCAGGCCCCGCAACTAATGAAAAACTGTTTTTT,CASNPGPATNEKLFF
-,TRBJ2-5,TRBV10-3,13,-,TGTGCCAGCGTGGGCGGGGCCCACTACGGGCAGTACTTC,CASVGGAHYGQYF
TRBD2,TRBJ2-1,TRBV7-9,17,-,TGTGCCAGCAGCTTAAAGTCTAGCGGGAGGGCCTACAATGAGCAGTTCTTC,CASSLKSSGRAYNEQFF
-,TRBJ2-1,TRBV11-3,15,-,TGTGCCAGCAGCCCCGCATCAGGGTCCTACAATGAGCAGTTCTTC,CASSPASGSYNEQFF
-,TRBJ1-5,TRBV2,14,large,TGTGCCAGCGGTCCGGGAGTGGGCAATCAGCCCCAGCATTTT,CASGPGVGNQPQHF
-,TRBJ2-7,TRBV12-3/TRBV12-4,13,once,TGTGCCAGCAGCCGACTAGTTTCCTACGAGCAGTACTTC,CASSRLVSYEQYF
-,TRBJ2-7,TRBV29-1,14,-,TGCAGCGCCGAAGGGGCCGAATCCCCCTACGAGCAGTACTTC,CSAEGAESPYEQYF
-,TRBJ1-5,TRBV27,14,once,TGTGCCAGCAGTTTATCCCCCCTCAATCAGCCCCAGCATTTT,CASSLSPLNQPQHF